Presented here are 11 T cell receptor beta chains from one specimen sequenced in a study of vaccination effects on CD4 cells after COVID-19 (dated by TCRdb to 2022 to 2024). These TCRs' antigens remain unknown. Libraries came from the immunoSEQ multiplex PCR assay. TCRdb stores this immuneACCESS table with in-frame sequences only. Part of the clones is absent; in the studies checked, under half of the shortfall reflects unresolved V genes, and no reason is known for the rest. In this sample the table shows around 23,000 clones, about 70% of which occur a single time. Around 10% of the sample belongs to the ten largest clones. The ViraFEST assay stimulated PBMC with viral peptide pools and then used TCR sequencing to identify antigen-specific CD4+ T cell clonotypes by expansion. After 10 to 11 days of culture, CD4+ T cells were isolated with the EasySep CD4+ T cell isolation kit. Negative nucleocapsid antibody results before and after vaccination confirmed that the healthy vaccine recipients had no prior SARS-CoV-2 infection.

The sample here was CD4+ T cells from PBMCs cultured with HCoV-NL63 spike peptides, taken before COVID-19 vaccination. The sample's cell subset or site label, in plain terms: HCoV-NL63 spike overlapping peptide pool stimulation. These receptors all come from a human donor who received a COVID-19 vaccine.

The chain carries TRBV29-1 and TRBJ2-7, with 9 positions matching TRBD1. CDR3 length: 13 amino acids. Germline lookup yields CDR1 SQVTM and CDR2 ANQGSEA. With V trimmed by 5 bases and J by 6 bases, 8 bases remained unmatched. CDR3 region: CSVLRDRESEQYF. In DNA, the CDR3 is TGCAGCGTTCTTAGGGACAGGGAGTCCGAGCAGTACTTC.

The V call is TRBV7-2, the J call TRBJ2-5; D remains unclear. The V and J ends lost 5 bases and 5 bases respectively, with 18 bases between them. The V gene's germline CDR1 is SGHTA and CDR2 FQGNSA. The CDR3 runs 15 residues. The CDR3 DNA is TGTGCCAGCAGCACCCCTAGTGGGTGGCGGGAGACCCAGTACTTC. This sequence encodes CASSTPSGWRETQYF.

This clone was observed once. V gene TRBV6-6 combines with J gene TRBJ2-4; unclear D gene. The CDR3 contains 15 residues. Trimming removed 6 bases at V and 0 bases at J, with 12 bases between. CDR1 is MNHNY, CDR2 SVGAGI, per germline (reference sequence). The CDR3 bases are TGTGCCAGCAGGGAAACCGGACGAGCCAAAAACATTCAGTACTTC. Residues: CASRETGRAKNIQYF.

The gene calls are TRBV30 and TRBJ2-3; D remains unclear. CDR3 length: 16 amino acids. V dropped 0 bases and J dropped 4 bases, with 17 bases sitting between them. Germline CDR1 GTSNPN, CDR2 SVGIG (reference sequence). The CDR3: CAWSVKPPGPPDTQYF. The CDR3 DNA reads TGTGCCTGGAGTGTGAAACCCCCTGGGCCTCCAGATACGCAGTATTTT.

V usage is TRBV10-3 and J usage is TRBJ1-2; unclear D gene. There are 15 residues in the CDR3. V was trimmed by 0 bases and J by 4 bases, leaving 12 bases between them. Germline lookup yields CDR1 ENHRY and CDR2 SYGVKD. CDR3 protein: CAISESETVTYGYTF. The CDR3 region has the DNA TGTGCCATCAGTGAGTCCGAGACCGTTACCTATGGCTACACCTTC.

This rearrangement joins TRBV19 to TRBJ1-2, with unresolved D. Germline CDR1 is LNHDA and CDR2 is SQIVND (reference sequence). Trimming removed 2 bases at V and 4 bases at J, with 11 bases between. The length of the CDR3 is 14 residues. Written as DNA, the CDR3 is TGTGCCAGTAGTATACAGGCGGCATTCTATGGCTACACCTTC. Translation gives CASSIQAAFYGYTF.

The chain carries TRBV9 and TRBJ1-1, with 7 bases lining up with TRBD1. The CDR3 sequence is 17 residues long. Germline loops: CDR1 SGDLS, CDR2 YYNGEE. The J segment lost 0 bases and the V segment lost 0 bases, leaving 8 bases of the junction unmatched. The CDR3, as DNA: TGTGCCAGCAGCGTAGAGGGACAAGGGGGCTTGAACACTGAAGCTTTCTTT. This encodes CASSVEGQGGLNTEAFF.

The genes are TRBV3-1 (or the pseudogene TRBV3-2) and TRBJ1-5; tentative D call: TRBD1 (5 bases). The V end lost 5 bases, the J end lost 7 bases, and 12 bases lay between the germline ends. The CDR3 is 13 residues long. Germline CDR1 and CDR2: LGHDT and YNNKEL (reference sequence). CDR3 in DNA: TGTGCCAGCAGCGGGGGGTTAGGGCAGCCCCAGCATTTT. Translation: CASSGGLGQPQHF.

The V gene is TRBV19, the J gene TRBJ1-4; D unclear. Germline V gene sequence: CDR1 LNHDA, CDR2 SQIVND (reference sequence). The CDR3 contains 15 residues. V lost 1 base and J 8 bases, leaving 14 bases between the germline ends. The CDR3 protein is CASSIGNSVGEKLFF. CDR3 coding DNA: TGTGCCAGTAGTATAGGGAACAGTGTAGGCGAAAAACTGTTTTTT. Full variable domain (outside the CDR3, taken from reference TRBV19 and TRBJ1-4): DGGITQSPKYLFRKEGQNVTLSCEQNLNHDAMYWYRQDPGQGLRLIYYSQIVNDFQKGDIAEGYSVSREKKESFPLTVTSAQKNPTAFYLCASSIGNSVGEKLFFGSGTQLSVL.

V gene TRBV30 combines with J gene TRBJ1-4; D not certain. CDR3 length: 14 residues. Trimming took 5 bases from V and 5 from J, leaving 15 bases between them. Germline V gives CDR1 GTSNPN, CDR2 SVGIG (reference sequence). CDR3 residues: CAWAFVSRNEKLFF. CDR3 sequence (DNA): TGTGCCTGGGCCTTCGTCAGCCGAAATGAAAAACTGTTTTTT.

The V call is TRBV2, the J call TRBJ2-2; possibly TRBD2 for D (5 bases). Germline values: CDR1 SNHLY, CDR2 FYNNEI. The CDR3 contains 13 residues. The ends were cut back, 4 bases at V and 6 bases at J, with 9 bases in the middle. CDR3 in amino acids: CASSVEGPGELFF. In DNA, the CDR3 is TGTGCCAGCAGTGTCGAGGGCCCCGGGGAGCTGTTTTTT. The full variable domain, with the rest looked up from reference TRBV2 and TRBJ2-2, is EPEVTQTPSHQVTQMGQEVILRCVPISNHLYFYWYRQILGQKVEFLVSFYNNEISEKSEIFDDQFSVERPDGSNFTLKIRSTKLEDSAMYFCASSVEGPGELFFGEGSRLTVL.